A selection of T cell receptor beta chains follows, all from one sample in a study of blood T cell repertoires in COVID-19. Assay used: immunoSEQ multiplex PCR; TCRdb lists only in-frame clones, some missing. The sample includes hundreds of thousands of clones, almost 85% of them seen just once. The specimen was peripheral blood. Receptor source: an elderly woman with acute or convalescent COVID-19. CDR3s include the opening cysteine and the closing phenylalanine or tryptophan. The order of the fields is J gene, clone size, V gene, D gene, CDR3 DNA, CDR3 protein. A D gene is named only where the DNA matches it firmly. Expanded clones get a size class; other rows say once, few or many, or leave the size out.

TRBJ1-2 | few | TRBV12-3/TRBV12-4 | . | TGTGCCAGCAGTCTGGGAGGAGGTGGCTACACCTTC | CASSLGGGGYTF
TRBJ2-5 | . | TRBV11-2 | TRBD2 | TGTGCCAGCAGCCCCCGCTCGGTGGGACTAAGAGAGACCCAGTACTTC | CASSPRSVGLRETQYF
TRBJ1-2 | . | TRBV19 | . | TGTGCCAGTAGTATAGTTCGGGAACACTATGGCTACACCTTC | CASSIVREHYGYTF
TRBJ1-3 | . | TRBV7-6 | . | TGTGCCAGCAGCTTAGAATGGGGCGGTGGAAACACCATATATTTT | CASSLEWGGGNTIYF
TRBJ2-5 | . | TRBV18 | TRBD2 | TGTGCCAGCTCACGCGGGGGGCAAGAGACCCAGTACTTC | CASSRGGQETQYF
TRBJ1-2 | . | TRBV5-1 | . | TGCGCCAGCAGCCAATCGGTAGCGGCGAACTATGGCTACACCTTC | CASSQSVAANYGYTF
TRBJ2-7 | . | TRBV7-9 | TRBD2 | TGTGCCAGCAGCTGGGATGGGACTAGCGGGAGACCCTCCTACGAGCAGTACTTC | CASSWDGTSGRPSYEQYF
TRBJ2-7 | . | TRBV5-1 | . | TGCGCCAGCAGCTTGCAGGCCAGCTCCTACGAGCAGTACTTC | CASSLQASSYEQYF
TRBJ1-5 | . | TRBV28 | . | TGTGCCACCACATGGGGGACTGCTCAGCCCCAGCATTTT | CATTWGTAQPQHF
TRBJ1-5 | . | TRBV4-2 | . | TGTGCCAGCAGCCAAGACAGGGTGGGCAATCAGCCCCAGCATTTT | CASSQDRVGNQPQHF
TRBJ2-2 | once | TRBV9 | TRBD2 | TGTGCCAGCAGCGGATTTAGCGGGAGAATTGCCGGGGAGCTGTTTTTT | CASSGFSGRIAGELFF
TRBJ2-3 | . | TRBV6-6 | . | TGTGCCAGCAGGCCCCGACAGTTAGATACGCAGTATTTT | CASRPRQLDTQYF
TRBJ2-1 | . | TRBV9 | TRBD2 | TGTGCCAGCAGCGCAAGGACTAGCGGGAGCGATGAGCAGTTCTTC | CASSARTSGSDEQFF
TRBJ2-1 | . | TRBV5-4 | TRBD2 | TGTGCCAGCAGCTTAGATAGCGGGAGGGCCTACAATGAGCAGTTCTTC | CASSLDSGRAYNEQFF
TRBJ2-3 | . | TRBV19 | . | TGTGCCAGTAGTATCCCTGCGTTCACAGATACGCAGTATTTT | CASSIPAFTDTQYF
TRBJ1-1 | . | TRBV2 | . | TGTGCCAGCAGTTATGGGACACAGAACACTGAAGCTTTCTTT | CASSYGTQNTEAFF
TRBJ2-1 | once | TRBV5-5 | TRBD1 | TGTGCCAGCAGCTCCGGGGACAGGAACTACAATGAGCAGTTCTTC | CASSSGDRNYNEQFF
TRBJ2-5 | . | TRBV21-1 | . | TGTGCCAGCTCTCCTGAAGGTGCTAGCGGGGGTAACCAAGAGACCCAGTACTTC | CASSPEGASGGNQETQYF
TRBJ2-5 | . | TRBV7-2 | . | TGTGCCAGCAGCTTACGGGCAGCGGGGACCCAGTACTTC | CASSLRAAGTQYF
TRBJ2-7 | . | TRBV9 | TRBD1 | TGTGCCAGCAGCGTAGGGGGTCAGGGGGCGCGCGAGCAGTACTTC | CASSVGGQGAREQYF
TRBJ2-6 | . | TRBV3-1/TRBV3-2 | . | TGTGCCAGCAGTGTCAGAATGTCTGGGGCCAACGTCCTGACTTTC | CASSVRMSGANVLTF
TRBJ1-4 | once | TRBV11-2 | . | TGTGCCAGCAGCTTAGATGGCCAAAAACTGTTTTTT | CASSLDGQKLFF
TRBJ2-5 | . | TRBV5-5 | . | TGTGCCAGCAGCTTGAAGGTTTACTGGGGGGAAGAGACCCAGTACTTC | CASSLKVYWGEETQYF
TRBJ2-7 | . | TRBV28 | TRBD1 | TGTGCCAGCAGTGGGACAGGGCGAGACGAGCAGTACTTC | CASSGTGRDEQYF
TRBJ1-4 | once | TRBV2 | TRBD1 | TGTGCCAGCAGTTCCATAGGACAGGGGGCAGAAAAACTGTTTTTT | CASSSIGQGAEKLFF
TRBJ1-6 | . | TRBV6-6 | . | TGTGCCAGCAGTTACTCCATTGGAGGGCGGAATTCACCCCTCCACTTT | CASSYSIGGRNSPLHF
TRBJ2-3 | . | TRBV4-1 | . | TGCGCCAGCAGCCAAGATCCGGGGGGCCCTGTGAGGGATACGCAGTATTTT | CASSQDPGGPVRDTQYF
TRBJ1-3 | . | TRBV21-1 | . | TGTGCCAGCAGCCTCCACCGACAGGGGACAGGAAACACCATATATTTT | CASSLHRQGTGNTIYF